This section outlines one T cell receptor beta chain sequence together with its context. Using a J-beta primer mix together with a sample-barcoded 5' primer, a second PCR was run for about 6 to 11 cycles. TCRdb passed the 5' RACE reads through MiXCR, listing each CDR3 protein once. The repertoire holds hundreds of thousands of distinct CDR3 sequences, roughly a quarter seen once, with about 3.3% in the top ten. Trimming left V 3 bases short and J 1 base short, with 13 bases between. Germline CDR1 and CDR2: MGHRA and YSYEKL. The CDR3 length is 17 residues. This specimen comes from a study of blood T cells in healthy people across ages. These data also formed part of another study, on T cells of mothers and their children. That report adds: During the second PCR, the M1S primer introduced sample barcodes along with 2-4 random nucleotides.

Sequenced: blood. This sequence originates from a boy aged 2 to 9 in good health. The chain is built from TRBV4-1 and TRBJ2-6; D is possibly TRBD2 (6 bases). The CDR3 sequence: CASSQGEAYSGANVLTF. The CDR3 DNA is TGCGCCAGCAGCCAGGGGGAGGCCTATTCTGGGGCCAACGTCCTGACTTTC.